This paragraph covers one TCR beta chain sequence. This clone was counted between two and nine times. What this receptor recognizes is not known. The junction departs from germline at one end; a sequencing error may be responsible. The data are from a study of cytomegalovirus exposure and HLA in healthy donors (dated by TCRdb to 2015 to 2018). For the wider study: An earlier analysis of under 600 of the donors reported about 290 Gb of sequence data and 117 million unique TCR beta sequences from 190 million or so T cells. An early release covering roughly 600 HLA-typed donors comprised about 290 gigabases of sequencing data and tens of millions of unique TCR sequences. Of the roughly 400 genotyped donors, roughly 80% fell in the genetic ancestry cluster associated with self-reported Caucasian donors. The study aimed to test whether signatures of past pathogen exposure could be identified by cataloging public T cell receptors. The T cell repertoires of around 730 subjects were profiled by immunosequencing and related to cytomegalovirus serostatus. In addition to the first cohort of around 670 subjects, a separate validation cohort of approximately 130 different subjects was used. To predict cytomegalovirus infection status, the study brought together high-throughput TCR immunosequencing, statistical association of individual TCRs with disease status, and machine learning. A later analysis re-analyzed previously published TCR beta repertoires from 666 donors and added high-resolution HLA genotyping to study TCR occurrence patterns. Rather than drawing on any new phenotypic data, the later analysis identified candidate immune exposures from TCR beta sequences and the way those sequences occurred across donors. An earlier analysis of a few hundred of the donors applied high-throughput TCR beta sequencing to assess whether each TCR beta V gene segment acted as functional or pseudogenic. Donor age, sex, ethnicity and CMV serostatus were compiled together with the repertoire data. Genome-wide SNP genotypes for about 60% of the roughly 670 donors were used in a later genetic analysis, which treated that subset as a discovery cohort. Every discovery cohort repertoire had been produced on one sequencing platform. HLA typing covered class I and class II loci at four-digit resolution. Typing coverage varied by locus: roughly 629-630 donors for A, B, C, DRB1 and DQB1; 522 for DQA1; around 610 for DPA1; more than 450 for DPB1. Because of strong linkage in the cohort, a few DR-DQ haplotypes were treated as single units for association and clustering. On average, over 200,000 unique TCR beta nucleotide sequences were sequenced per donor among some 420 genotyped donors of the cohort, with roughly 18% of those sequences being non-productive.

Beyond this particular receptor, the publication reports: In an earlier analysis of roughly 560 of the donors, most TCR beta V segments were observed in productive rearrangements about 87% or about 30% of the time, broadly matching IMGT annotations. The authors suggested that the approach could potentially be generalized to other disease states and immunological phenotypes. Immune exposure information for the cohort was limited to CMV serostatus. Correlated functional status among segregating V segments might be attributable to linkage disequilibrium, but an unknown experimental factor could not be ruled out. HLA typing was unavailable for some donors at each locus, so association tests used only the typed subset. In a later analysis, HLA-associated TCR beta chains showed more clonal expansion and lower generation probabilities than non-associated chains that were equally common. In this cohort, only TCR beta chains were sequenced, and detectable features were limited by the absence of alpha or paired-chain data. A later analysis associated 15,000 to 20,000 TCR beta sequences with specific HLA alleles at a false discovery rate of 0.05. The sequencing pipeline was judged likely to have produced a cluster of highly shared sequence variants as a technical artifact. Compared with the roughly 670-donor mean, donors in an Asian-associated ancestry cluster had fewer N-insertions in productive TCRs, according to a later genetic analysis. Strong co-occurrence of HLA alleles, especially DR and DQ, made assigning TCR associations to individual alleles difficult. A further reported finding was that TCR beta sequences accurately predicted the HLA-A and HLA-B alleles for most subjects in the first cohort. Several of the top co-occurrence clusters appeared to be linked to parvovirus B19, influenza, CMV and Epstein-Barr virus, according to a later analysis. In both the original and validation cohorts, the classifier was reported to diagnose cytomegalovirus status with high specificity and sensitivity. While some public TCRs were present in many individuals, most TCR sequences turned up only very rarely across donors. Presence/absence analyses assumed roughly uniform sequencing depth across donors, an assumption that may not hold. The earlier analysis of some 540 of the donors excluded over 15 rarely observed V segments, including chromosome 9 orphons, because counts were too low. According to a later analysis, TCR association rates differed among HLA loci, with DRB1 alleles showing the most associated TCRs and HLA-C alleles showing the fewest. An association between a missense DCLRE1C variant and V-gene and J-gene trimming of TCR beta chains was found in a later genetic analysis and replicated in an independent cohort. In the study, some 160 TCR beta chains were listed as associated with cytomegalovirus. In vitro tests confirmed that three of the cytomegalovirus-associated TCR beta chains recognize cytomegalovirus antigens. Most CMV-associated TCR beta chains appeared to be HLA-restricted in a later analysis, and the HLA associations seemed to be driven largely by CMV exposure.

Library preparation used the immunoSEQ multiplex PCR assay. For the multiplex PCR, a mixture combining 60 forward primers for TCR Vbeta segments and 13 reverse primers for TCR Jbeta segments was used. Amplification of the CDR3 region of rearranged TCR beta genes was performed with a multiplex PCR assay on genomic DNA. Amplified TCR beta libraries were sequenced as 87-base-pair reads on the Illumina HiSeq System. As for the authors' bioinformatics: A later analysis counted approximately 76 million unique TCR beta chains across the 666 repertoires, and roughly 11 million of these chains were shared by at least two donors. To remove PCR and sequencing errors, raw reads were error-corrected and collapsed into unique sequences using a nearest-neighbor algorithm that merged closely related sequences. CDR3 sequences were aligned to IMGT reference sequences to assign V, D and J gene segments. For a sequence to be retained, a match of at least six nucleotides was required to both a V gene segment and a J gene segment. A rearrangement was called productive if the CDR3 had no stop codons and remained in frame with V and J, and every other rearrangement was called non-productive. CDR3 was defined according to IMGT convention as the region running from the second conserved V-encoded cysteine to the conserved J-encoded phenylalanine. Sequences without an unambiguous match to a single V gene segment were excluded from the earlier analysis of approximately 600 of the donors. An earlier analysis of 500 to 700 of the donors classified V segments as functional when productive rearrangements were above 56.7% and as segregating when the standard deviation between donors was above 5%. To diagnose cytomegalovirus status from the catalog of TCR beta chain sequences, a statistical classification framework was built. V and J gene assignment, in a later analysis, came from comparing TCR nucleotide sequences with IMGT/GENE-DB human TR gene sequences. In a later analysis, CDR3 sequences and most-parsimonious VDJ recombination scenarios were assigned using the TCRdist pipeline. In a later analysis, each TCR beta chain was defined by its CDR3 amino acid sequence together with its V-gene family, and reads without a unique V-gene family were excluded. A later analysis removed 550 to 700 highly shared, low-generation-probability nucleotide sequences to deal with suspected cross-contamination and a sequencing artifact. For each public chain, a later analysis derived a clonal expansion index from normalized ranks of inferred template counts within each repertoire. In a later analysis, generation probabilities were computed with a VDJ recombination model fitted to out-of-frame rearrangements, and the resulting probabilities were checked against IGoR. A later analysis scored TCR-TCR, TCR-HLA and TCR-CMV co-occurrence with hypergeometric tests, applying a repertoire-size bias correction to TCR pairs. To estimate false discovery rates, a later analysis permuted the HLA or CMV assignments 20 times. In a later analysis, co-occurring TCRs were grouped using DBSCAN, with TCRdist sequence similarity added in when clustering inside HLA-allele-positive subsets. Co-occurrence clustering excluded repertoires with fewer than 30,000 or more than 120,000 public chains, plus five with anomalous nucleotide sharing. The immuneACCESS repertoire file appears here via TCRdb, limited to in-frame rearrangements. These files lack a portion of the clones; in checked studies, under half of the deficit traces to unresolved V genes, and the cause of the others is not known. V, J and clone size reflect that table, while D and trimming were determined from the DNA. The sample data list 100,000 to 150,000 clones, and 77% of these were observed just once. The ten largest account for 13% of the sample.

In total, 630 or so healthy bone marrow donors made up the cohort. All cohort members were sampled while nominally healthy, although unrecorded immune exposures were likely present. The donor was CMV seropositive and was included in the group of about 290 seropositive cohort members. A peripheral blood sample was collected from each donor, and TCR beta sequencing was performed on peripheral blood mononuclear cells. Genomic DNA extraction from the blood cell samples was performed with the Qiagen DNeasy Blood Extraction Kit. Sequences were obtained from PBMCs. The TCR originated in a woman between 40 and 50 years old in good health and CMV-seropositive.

The nucleotide sequence is TGTTCCAGCAGCTTAGGGACGGGAATGAACACTGAAGCTTTCTTT. This encodes CSSSLGTGMNTEAFF. The chain links TRBV7-9 with TRBJ1-1; perhaps TRBD1 is the D gene, with 5 bases matching. In the germline V gene (reference sequence), CDR1 corresponds to SEHNR and CDR2 to FQNEAQ. The CDR3 numbers 15 residues from cysteine through phenylalanine. The read is trimmed to its CDR3 DNA, 45 bases read in frame from base 1. The CDR3, completed at both ends by the reference TRBV7-9 and TRBJ1-1 genes, gives the full variable domain DTGVSQNPRHKITKRGQNVTFRCDPISEHNRLYWYRQTLGQGPEFLTYFQNEAQLEKSRLLSDRFSAERPKGSFSTLEIQRTEQGDSAMYLCSSSLGTGMNTEAFFGQGTRLTVV.